A selection of T cell receptor beta chains follows, all from one sample in a study of T cell repertoires in cytomegalovirus infection. One entry per CDR3 protein, called by TCRdb with MiXCR from the reads. The table has 250,000 to 300,000 distinct CDR3 sequences, under 30% seen once. Specimen: PBMCs. The source of these receptors is a human donor in good health (CMV status not recorded). Some clones in this sample may be carry-over from other donors' samples. Each CDR3 is given without its conserved first and last residue.

j_gene | v_gene | CDR3aa
TRBJ1-1 | TRBV7-3 | ASRPLGSLNTEAF
TRBJ2-7 | TRBV28 | ASSSPGRIYEQY
TRBJ1-5 | TRBV20-1 | SACVQGGNQPQH
TRBJ2-1 | TRBV24-1 | ATSDALSGSYNEQF
TRBJ2-7 | TRBV20-1 | SATSGLAGVYEQY
TRBJ2-5 | TRBV10-3 | AISGPGDLKETQY
TRBJ2-1 | TRBV6-1 | ASRPGPTGGFFNEQF
TRBJ1-5 | TRBV7-2 | ASSLVPLNQPQH
TRBJ2-3 | TRBV20-1 | SANDPTSGGTDTQY
TRBJ2-1 | TRBV7-2 | ASSLTGLGYNEQF
TRBJ2-3 | TRBV24-1 | ATSDTQGSRADTQY
TRBJ2-5 | TRBV12-3/TRBV12-4 | ASSFLGQETQY
TRBJ1-3 | TRBV28 | ASSVPGERNTIY
TRBJ2-3 | TRBV20-1 | SASLSARGGTDTQY